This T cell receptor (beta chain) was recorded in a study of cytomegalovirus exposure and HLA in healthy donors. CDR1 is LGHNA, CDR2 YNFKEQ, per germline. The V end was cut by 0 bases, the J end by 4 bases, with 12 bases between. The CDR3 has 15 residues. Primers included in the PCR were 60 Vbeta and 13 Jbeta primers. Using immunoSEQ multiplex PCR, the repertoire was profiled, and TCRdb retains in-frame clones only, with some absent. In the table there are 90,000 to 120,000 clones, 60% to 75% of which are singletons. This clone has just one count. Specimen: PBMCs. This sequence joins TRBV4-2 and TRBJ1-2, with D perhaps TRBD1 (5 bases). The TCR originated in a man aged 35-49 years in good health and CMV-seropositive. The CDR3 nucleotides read TGTGCCAGCAGCCAAGAGGTGGGGGGTGGCTATGGCTACACCTTC. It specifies CASSQEVGGGYGYTF.